This T cell receptor (beta chain) came from a study of control samples from healthy donors and cancer patients. The assay was immunoSEQ multiplex PCR, and TCRdb's table has in-frame clones only and misses some. This table has 170,000 or so clones, 90% appearing once. This CDR3 has 14 residues. Sequenced: blood. This sequence was found in a woman aged 45-65 years in good health. This chain connects TRBV21-1 to TRBJ1-5. TRBV21-1 represents a pseudogene. The DNA of the CDR3 is TGTGCCAGCAGCCCCCGAGGGGGCAATCAGCCCCAGCATTTT. Protein: CASSPRGGNQPQHF.